A single sample is the source of the 9 T cell receptor beta chains below, sequenced in a study of blood T cells in healthy people across ages. Using a J-beta primer mix together with a sample-barcoded 5' primer, a second PCR was run for about 6 to 12 cycles. MiXCR, applied by TCRdb to the 5' RACE reads, yields one record per CDR3 protein. This repertoire shows about 1.7 million distinct CDR3 sequences, 25% to 30% found once; its top ten account for less than 9.5%. The sample was blood. The origin of the receptors is a woman aged 30 to 39 in good health.

J is TRBJ2-5 and V is TRBV20-1; the D is unclear. TRBJ2-7 matches the DNA end more closely, so the J call is doubtful. Germline lookup yields CDR1 DFQATT and CDR2 SNEGSKA (reference sequence). CDR3 size: 13 residues. CDR3 loop: CSARRPSWNEQYF. CDR3 coding DNA: TGCAGTGCTAGAAGGCCAAGTTGGAACGAGCAGTACTTC.

CDR3 nucleotide sequence: TGTGCCAGCAGCCACGGGGCGGTGGCCAAAAACATTCAGTACTTC. This sequence encodes CASSHGAVAKNIQYF. This rearrangement joins TRBV7-9 to TRBJ2-4; D possibly uses TRBD1 or TRBD2 (5 bases each). The CDR3 extends over 15 amino acids. Per germline, CDR1 SEHNR and CDR2 FQNEAQ (reference sequence). Trimming stripped 5 bases from V and 1 base from J, with 12 bases between.

The chain couples TRBV29-1 to TRBJ2-5, with 7 bases identical to TRBD1. The better agreement between TRBJ2-7 and the DNA end casts doubt on the J call. CDR3 length equals 13 residues. CDR1 and CDR2 (germline): SQVTM, ANQGSEA. CDR3 in amino acids: CSGQGTNAAEQYF. CDR3 DNA: TGCAGCGGACAGGGTACCAACGCGGCCGAGCAGTACTTC.

This clonotype was detected ten times or more. V gene TRBV5-5 combines with J gene TRBJ2-7, with D maybe TRBD1 (6 bases). The ends were cut back, 2 bases at V and 2 bases at J, with 14 bases in the middle. CDR1 and CDR2 from the germline V gene are SGHKS and YYEKEE (reference sequence). CDR3 length equals 15 residues. The CDR3 loop is CASSFRGPIPYEQYF. CDR3 DNA sequence: TGTGCCAGCAGCTTCAGGGGCCCTATTCCCTACGAGCAGTACTTC.

This clonotype was observed many times. This chain connects TRBV7-6 to TRBJ2-1; 7 nucleotides line up with TRBD2. The germline V gene encodes CDR1 SGHVS and CDR2 FNYEAQ. CDR3 size: 13 residues. J was trimmed by 13 bases and V by 4 bases; bases with no gene match: 10. This CDR3 reads CASSSNPSGTQFF. In DNA form, the CDR3 reads TGTGCCAGCAGCTCCAACCCTAGCGGCACTCAGTTCTTC. Variable domain in full (rest from reference TRBV7-6 and TRBJ2-1): GAGVSQSPRYKVTKRGQDVALRCDPISGHVSLYWYRQALGQGPEFLTYFNYEAQQDKSGLPNDRFSAERPEGSISTLTIQRTEQRDSAMYRCASSSNPSGTQFFGPGTRLTVL.

This clonotype turned up a few times. V gene TRBV12-3 or TRBV12-4 combines with J gene TRBJ1-6, with a weak D call TRBD1 (6 bases). Trimming cost V 1 base and J 8 bases, with 12 bases left between them. This CDR3 has 15 amino acids. CDR3 loop: CASSLERGRDSPLHF. The CDR3 DNA sequence: TGTGCCAGCAGTTTAGAACGGGGGCGGGATTCACCCCTCCACTTT.

To note about this clonotype: One end of the junction is discordant with germline, which a read error may explain. The J gene is TRBJ1-4, the V gene TRBV12-3 or TRBV12-4; D gene unclear. The CDR3 is 15 residues long. In nucleotides, the CDR3 is TGTGCCAGCAGTTCCCAGAGCCTTACGAATGAAAAACGGTTTTTT. The encoded protein is CASSSQSLTNEKRFF.

The genes are TRBV20-1 and TRBJ2-7, with TRBD2 matching 10 bases. The CDR3 extends over 15 amino acids. Germline trimming cut 0 bases from V and 4 bases from J; bases unmatched to any gene: 6. Germline CDR1 reads DFQATT; CDR2 reads SNEGSKA (reference sequence). The CDR3 nucleotides read TGCAGTGCTAGAGATTCGCCTAGCGGGAGTTACGAGCAGTACTTC. This sequence encodes CSARDSPSGSYEQYF.

This rearrangement joins TRBV3-1 to TRBJ2-7, with D possibly matching TRBD2 (5 bases). V was clipped by 4 bases and J by 0 bases, with 13 bases between them. This CDR3 has 15 amino acids. Germline V CDR1 and CDR2: LGHDT, YNNKEL (reference sequence). CDR3 nucleotides: TGTGCCAGCAGCCCTAGCTTTCACAACTCCTACGAGCAGTACTTC. Residues: CASSPSFHNSYEQYF.